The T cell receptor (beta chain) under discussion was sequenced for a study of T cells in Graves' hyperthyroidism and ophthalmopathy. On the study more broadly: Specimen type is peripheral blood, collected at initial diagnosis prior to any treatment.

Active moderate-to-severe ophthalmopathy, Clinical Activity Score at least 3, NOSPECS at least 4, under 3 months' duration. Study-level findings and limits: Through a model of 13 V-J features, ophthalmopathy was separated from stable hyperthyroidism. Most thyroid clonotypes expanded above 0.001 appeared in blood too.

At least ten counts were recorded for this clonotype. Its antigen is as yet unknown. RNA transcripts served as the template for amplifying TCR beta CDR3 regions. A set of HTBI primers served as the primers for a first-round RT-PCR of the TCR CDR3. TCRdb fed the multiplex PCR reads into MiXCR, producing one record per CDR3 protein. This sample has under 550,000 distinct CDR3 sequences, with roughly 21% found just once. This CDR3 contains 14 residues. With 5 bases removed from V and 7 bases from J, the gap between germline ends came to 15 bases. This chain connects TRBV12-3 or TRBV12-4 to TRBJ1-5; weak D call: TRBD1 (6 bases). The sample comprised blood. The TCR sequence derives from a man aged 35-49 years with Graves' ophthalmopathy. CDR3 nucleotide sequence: TGTGCCAGCAGTATAAGGACAGCCGGCCAGCCCCAGCATTTT. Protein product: CASSIRTAGQPQHF.